The 17 T cell receptor beta chains below all came from one sample that was sequenced in a study of cytomegalovirus exposure and HLA in healthy donors. Amplification used 60 Vbeta primers and 13 Jbeta primers. The repertoire was sequenced with immunoSEQ multiplex PCR; TCRdb's copy has only in-frame clones and lacks some. The sample consists of fewer than 140,000 clones, around 71% of them appearing once. Input material: PBMCs. These receptors were obtained from a boy between 10 and 17 years old in good health and CMV-seronegative.

The CDR3 DNA sequence: TGTGCCAGCAGCGGTACAGGGGCTGGGGCCAACGTCCTGACTTTC. This translates into CASSGTGAGANVLTF. The V call is TRBV27, the J call TRBJ2-6; 7 nucleotides agree with TRBD1. Germline values: CDR1 MNHEY, CDR2 SMNVEV (reference sequence). Trimming removed 6 bases from V and 2 bases from J; junction bases left unmatched: 4. The CDR3 runs to 15 residues.

The V gene is TRBV6-6, the J gene TRBJ1-1, with a possible D match to TRBD1 (6 bases). Germline-derived CDR1 and CDR2 are MNHNY and SVGAGI (reference sequence). This CDR3 comprises 13 residues. The V end lost 0 bases, the J end lost 8 bases, and 10 bases lay between the germline ends. The CDR3 is CASSYSVQGEAFF. In DNA form, the CDR3 reads TGTGCCAGCAGTTACTCGGTACAGGGAGAAGCTTTCTTT.

The rearrangement joins TRBV5-1 to TRBJ2-3, with 8 nucleotides matching TRBD1. The CDR3 length is 14 residues. Germline trimming cut 3 bases from V and 2 bases from J; bases unmatched to any gene: 2. The germline CDR1 and CDR2 sequences are SGHRS and YFSETQ. CDR3 region: CASSWGQDTDTQYF. In DNA, the CDR3 is TGCGCCAGCAGCTGGGGACAGGACACAGATACGCAGTATTTT.

The chain recombines TRBV6-1 with TRBJ1-1; 8 nucleotides match TRBD1. Germline trimming cut 6 bases from V and 7 bases from J; bases unmatched to any gene: 7. The CDR3 is 13 amino acids. Germline assignment: CDR1 MNHNS and CDR2 SASEGT. The CDR3 sequence: CASRTGAEGEAFF. The CDR3 DNA follows: TGTGCCAGCAGGACAGGGGCCGAGGGTGAAGCTTTCTTT.

This clone was detected a few times. The chain uses TRBV2 and TRBJ2-1, with D maybe TRBD2 (5 bases). Germline V gene sequence: CDR1 SNHLY, CDR2 FYNNEI. V was trimmed by 6 bases and J by 2 bases, leaving 8 bases between them. The CDR3 has 13 amino acids. The CDR3 loop is CASRLGTYNEQFF. CDR3 DNA sequence: TGTGCCAGCAGACTCGGGACCTACAATGAGCAGTTCTTC.

This chain joins TRBV6-5 and TRBJ2-7, with a possible D match to TRBD2 (5 bases). The ends were cut back, 7 bases at V and 4 bases at J, with 20 bases in the middle. The CDR3 is 15 amino acids. The germline V gene encodes CDR1 MNHEY and CDR2 SVGAGI. The CDR3 region is CASKVGTADNYEQYF. The DNA of the CDR3 is TGTGCCAGCAAGGTCGGCACAGCGGATAATTACGAGCAGTACTTC.

The CDR3 DNA sequence: TGTGCCAGCAGCTTTATAGCGGGGGGCCCCACAGATACGCAGTATTTT. It encodes CASSFIAGGPTDTQYF. The V gene is TRBV9, the J gene TRBJ2-3; 10 nucleotides match TRBD2. Germline V gene lookup returns CDR1 SGDLS and CDR2 YYNGEE. The CDR3 loop spans 16 amino acids. Trimming cost V 4 bases and J 2 bases; bases outside gene matches: 7.

This chain joins TRBV7-9 and TRBJ2-2; D gene uncertain. There are 13 residues in the CDR3. The V gene lost 2 bases and the J gene lost 5 bases, with 6 bases spanning the gap. CDR1 SEHNR and CDR2 FQNEAQ come from the germline V gene (reference sequence). The CDR3 DNA reads TGTGCCAGCAGCTTATCCCAGACCGGGGAGCTGTTTTTT. Translation: CASSLSQTGELFF.

The CDR3 DNA reads TGTGCCAGCAGCTTATTCCGGGGGGGCACAGATACGCAGTATTTT. This gives the protein CASSLFRGGTDTQYF. The genes are TRBV7-3 and TRBJ2-3; TRBD2 agrees at 7 bases. After removal of 2 bases from V and 1 base from J, the junction contained 3 bases not matched to a gene. The CDR3 consists of 15 residues. The germline V gene encodes CDR1 SGHTA and CDR2 FQGTGA.

The genes are TRBV25-1 and TRBJ1-2; D remains unclear. The V end was cut by 8 bases, the J end by 4 bases, with 20 bases between. This CDR3 has 15 amino acids. In germline, CDR1 is MGHDK, CDR2 SYGVNS. This CDR3 reads CASAGRTDWLYGYTF. The CDR3 DNA sequence: TGTGCCAGCGCCGGGAGGACCGACTGGCTCTATGGCTACACCTTC.

CDR3 nucleotides: TGTGCCAGCACCGCTAGCGGAGAGAACACCGGGGAGCTGTTTTTT. This encodes CASTASGENTGELFF. This chain joins TRBV28 and TRBJ2-2, with 7 bases identical to TRBD2. With V trimmed by 7 bases and J by 1 base, 6 bases remained unmatched. Germline CDR1 is MDHEN and CDR2 is SYDVKM. This CDR3 spans 15 amino acids.

This chain connects TRBV5-1 to TRBJ1-4, with TRBD1 matching over 8 bases. Germline V gene data show CDR1 as SGHRS and CDR2 as YFSETQ. J was trimmed by 2 bases and V by 2 bases; bases with no gene match: 5. The CDR3 has 16 amino acids. The DNA of the CDR3 is TGCGCCAGCAGCTTCCAGGGGGCGGCGACTAATGAAAAACTGTTTTTT. Translated, it gives CASSFQGAATNEKLFF.

With regard to this clone: The junction shows a germline mismatch at one end, possibly a read error. The V gene is TRBV10-3, the J gene TRBJ1-1; possible D gene TRBD1, 5 bases. CDR1 and CDR2 (germline): ENHRY, SYGVKD. CDR3 length: 13 amino acids. The DNA of the CDR3 is TGTGTCATCAGTGCCCAGGGGAACACTGAAGCTTTCTTT. This codes for CVISAQGNTEAFF.

This clone was observed a handful of times. At one end the junction does not follow the germline gene, possibly because of a read error. The gene calls are TRBV7-9 and TRBJ2-7; 7 positions match TRBD1. This CDR3 contains 16 residues. CDR1 and CDR2 (germline): SEHNR, FQNEAQ (reference sequence). The CDR3, as DNA: TGTGTCAGCAGCTTAGTCCCCCGACAGGGCGGCCACGAGCAGTACTTC. Translated: CVSSLVPRQGGHEQYF.

V gene TRBV19 combines with J gene TRBJ2-7; D may be TRBD2 (6 bases). CDR3 length: 14 residues. Per germline, CDR1 LNHDA and CDR2 SQIVND (reference sequence). The V and J ends lost 10 bases and 5 bases respectively, with 21 bases between them. The CDR3 sequence: CATSPGTGGHEQYF. As DNA, the CDR3 is TGTGCCACTAGCCCCGGGACTGGCGGACACGAGCAGTACTTC.

J is TRBJ2-7 and V is TRBV27; 7 bases fit TRBD2. CDR1 and CDR2 from the germline V gene are MNHEY and SMNVEV (reference sequence). This CDR3 has 15 residues. With 3 bases clipped from V and 5 bases from J, the junction kept 10 bases outside the gene matches. In DNA form, the CDR3 reads TGTGCCAGCAGTTTTGGGCTAGCGGCTAGGGACGAGCAGTACTTC. Translated: CASSFGLAARDEQYF.

The J gene is TRBJ2-7, the V gene TRBV7-2; the D is unclear. The CDR3 extends over 13 amino acids. V dropped 1 base and J dropped 3 bases, with 7 bases sitting between them. CDR1 is SGHTA and CDR2 is FQGNSA in the germline V gene. The CDR3 reads CASSLGKSYEQYF. The CDR3, as DNA: TGTGCCAGCAGCTTAGGCAAGAGCTACGAGCAGTACTTC.